These 19 T cell receptor beta chains were sequenced from one sample in a study of cytomegalovirus exposure and HLA in healthy donors. Primers included in the PCR were 60 Vbeta and 13 Jbeta primers. The table came from immunoSEQ multiplex PCR; TCRdb's copy has only in-frame clones and leaves some out. The sample comprises some 150,000 clones, 60% to 80% of which are singletons, and over 4% rests with the top ten. The sequenced material came from PBMCs. The source is a man aged 45 to 65 in good health and CMV-seropositive.

This clone was found once. Other DNA sequences in this sample translate to the same CDR3. V usage is TRBV19 and J usage is TRBJ1-1; D uncertain. The length of the CDR3 is 13 residues. Per the germline V gene, CDR1 is LNHDA and CDR2 is SQIVND (reference sequence). The V end was cut by 1 base, the J end by 5 bases, with 8 bases between. The CDR3: CASSIGTATEAFF. The CDR3 coding sequence is TGTGCCAGTAGTATAGGAACAGCAACTGAAGCTTTCTTT.

The rearrangement joins TRBV6-1 to TRBJ1-4; D call uncertain. The CDR3 length is 14 residues. The V end was cut by 6 bases, the J end by 0 bases, with 8 bases between. The germline V gene has CDR1 MNHNS and CDR2 SASEGT. CDR3 coding DNA: TGTGCCAGCAGGAATCTAGCAACTAATGAAAAACTGTTTTTT. Translating it yields CASRNLATNEKLFF.

The CDR3 spells CASSVENRGISYGYTF. In nucleotides, the CDR3 is TGTGCCAGCAGCGTAGAGAACAGGGGAATCAGCTATGGCTACACCTTC. The V gene is TRBV9, the J gene TRBJ1-2; 7 bases line up with TRBD1. The CDR3 has 16 amino acids. V gave up 0 bases and J gave up 4 bases; unmatched junction bases: 9. CDR1 is SGDLS, CDR2 YYNGEE, per germline.

The J gene is TRBJ2-5, the V gene TRBV11-1, with no clear D. The CDR3 has 12 residues. Trimming cost V 2 bases and J 3 bases, with 4 bases left between them. CDR1 is SGHAT and CDR2 is FQDESV in the germline V gene (reference sequence). The CDR3 bases are TGTGCCAGCAGCTTAACAAAAGAGACCCAGTACTTC. It translates to CASSLTKETQYF.

This clone has more than one count but fewer than ten. The chain is built from TRBV19 and TRBJ1-4; D is uncertain. Per germline, CDR1 LNHDA and CDR2 SQIVND (reference sequence). Trimming took off 5 bases at V and 0 bases at J, with 10 bases between the two ends. The CDR3 runs to 15 residues. CDR3 DNA: TGTGCCAGTAGTCGAGCCCCGGCAACTAATGAAAAACTGTTTTTT. Translating it yields CASSRAPATNEKLFF.

The chain combines TRBV19 with TRBJ1-5; 8 positions agree with TRBD1. The V and J ends lost 6 bases and 7 bases, in that order; junction bases with no gene match: 2. The V gene's germline CDR1 is LNHDA and CDR2 SQIVND (reference sequence). The CDR3 covers 12 residues. For the CDR3, the DNA is TGTGCCAGTAGGGACAGGGAACAGCCCCAGCATTTT. It is translated as CASRDREQPQHF.

The chain has TRBV6-4 and TRBJ2-3, with TRBD1 as a possible D gene (6 bases). Per the germline V gene, CDR1 is MRHNA and CDR2 is SNTAGT. This CDR3 comprises 13 residues. With 3 bases removed from V and 6 bases from J, the gap between germline ends came to 10 bases. CDR3 loop: CASSEGASDTQYF. CDR3 bases: TGTGCCAGCAGTGAGGGGGCGTCGGATACGCAGTATTTT.

This chain connects TRBV6-5 to TRBJ1-2; D uncertain. The germline V and J ends were trimmed by 4 bases and 0 bases, with 9 bases remaining between them. Germline assignment: CDR1 MNHEY and CDR2 SVGAGI. The CDR3 is 14 amino acids. CDR3 nucleotide sequence: TGTGCCAGCAGTTCCCCCTTAGCTAACTATGGCTACACCTTC. Amino acid sequence: CASSSPLANYGYTF.

The CDR3 sequence: CASTTGGGRYNEQFF. The CDR3 region has the DNA TGTGCCAGCACGACAGGGGGCGGCCGCTACAATGAGCAGTTCTTC. The rearrangement links TRBV6-1 to TRBJ2-1; the match to TRBD1 covers 10 bases. Germline V CDR1 and CDR2: MNHNS, SASEGT. The CDR3 consists of 15 residues. V lost 7 bases and J lost 3; bases outside the gene matches: 6.

This chain connects TRBV4-2 to TRBJ2-7; 11 positions match TRBD2. V gave up 0 bases and J gave up 0 bases; unmatched junction bases: 13. Germline loops: CDR1 LGHNA, CDR2 YNFKEQ. CDR3 length: 20 residues. The CDR3 loop reads CASSQETLAGGLVSSYEQYF. In DNA form, the CDR3 reads TGTGCCAGCAGCCAAGAAACGCTAGCGGGGGGCCTGGTGAGCTCCTACGAGCAGTACTTC.

The rearrangement joins TRBV6-5 to TRBJ1-1, with TRBD1 as a possible D gene (5 bases). The ends were cut back, 4 bases at V and 0 bases at J, with 9 bases in the middle. CDR3 length: 14 amino acids. The germline V gene has CDR1 MNHEY and CDR2 SVGAGI. DNA of the CDR3: TGTGCCAGCAGTTTTAGACAGATGAACACTGAAGCTTTCTTT. Residues: CASSFRQMNTEAFF.

The rearrangement uses TRBV6-5 and TRBJ1-2, with D hard to call. CDR1 MNHEY and CDR2 SVGAGI come from the germline V gene. The CDR3 spans 15 residues. The germline V and J ends were trimmed by 5 bases and 8 bases, with 21 bases remaining between them. This chain's CDR3 is CASSTGFSLNFGYTF. Written as DNA, the CDR3 is TGTGCCAGCAGTACGGGATTCTCCCTAAACTTCGGCTACACCTTC.

The chain couples TRBV2 to TRBJ1-4, with D uncertain. Germline loops: CDR1 SNHLY, CDR2 FYNNEI. The V end was cut by 7 bases, the J end by 8 bases, with 20 bases between. There are 15 residues in the CDR3. The CDR3 loop is CASTADGKLGEKLFF. DNA of the CDR3: TGTGCCAGCACCGCCGACGGGAAACTAGGGGAAAAACTGTTTTTT.

This clone was detected many times. This chain's CDR3 is CASSLDRNPSYEQYF. CDR3 nucleotides: TGCGCCAGCAGTCTGGACAGAAACCCCTCCTACGAGCAGTACTTC. The rearrangement links TRBV4-1 to TRBJ2-7; tentative D call: TRBD1 (6 bases). Germline V gene lookup returns CDR1 MGHRA and CDR2 YSYEKL. The CDR3 has 15 amino acids. Trimming removed 6 bases at V and 0 bases at J, with 15 bases between.

This clone was seen many times. The chain links TRBV11-3 to TRBJ1-1; TRBD1 aligns across 8 bases. This CDR3 is built from 15 residues. Trimming cost V 0 bases and J 6 bases; bases outside gene matches: 6. The germline CDR1 and CDR2 sequences are SGHNT and YENEEA. This CDR3 reads CASSLDPGQGSEAFF. CDR3 coding DNA: TGTGCCAGCAGCTTAGATCCCGGACAGGGTTCTGAAGCTTTCTTT.

The chain carries TRBV7-8 and TRBJ1-3; D unresolved. Germline lookup yields CDR1 SGHVS and CDR2 FQNEAQ. Between the trimmed V and J ends, which lost 1 base and 0 bases, there was a span of 7 bases. The CDR3 totals 15 residues. The CDR3 spells CASSLGGSSGNTIYF. Written as DNA, the CDR3 is TGTGCCAGCAGCTTAGGCGGATCCTCTGGAAACACCATATATTTT.

This clone was seen only a few times. The chain combines TRBV19 with TRBJ1-4, with 9 bases matching TRBD1. The CDR3 has 14 residues. CDR1 is LNHDA, CDR2 SQIVND, per germline (reference sequence). Trimming took 6 bases from V and 7 from J; bases not matched to a gene: 6. The CDR3 loop is CASRKDRGSEKLFF. The CDR3 DNA reads TGTGCCAGTAGAAAGGACAGGGGAAGTGAAAAACTGTTTTTT.

To note about this clone: The junction differs from germline at one of its ends, possibly a read error. The genes are TRBV7-9 and TRBJ2-3; 8 bases map to TRBD2. Per the germline V gene, CDR1 is SEHNR and CDR2 is FQNEAQ (reference sequence). The CDR3 spans 16 residues. CDR3 residues: CSSSLVRGGRRDTQYF. The CDR3 DNA follows: TGTTCCAGCAGCTTAGTACGGGGGGGCCGAAGAGATACGCAGTATTTT.

Worth noting for this clone: This same CDR3 is encoded by further DNA sequences in the sample. This chain uses TRBV9 with TRBJ1-2, with 7 bases lining up with TRBD1. The CDR3 contains 13 residues. After removal of 3 bases from V and 4 bases from J, the junction contained 3 bases not matched to a gene. Germline CDR1 SGDLS, CDR2 YYNGEE. The CDR3 loop reads CASSGQGSYGYTF. DNA of the CDR3: TGTGCCAGCAGCGGACAGGGTTCCTATGGCTACACCTTC.